This T cell receptor (beta chain) was documented in a study of cytomegalovirus exposure and HLA in healthy donors. Researchers ran the PCR with 60 Vbeta and 13 Jbeta primers. The table came from immunoSEQ multiplex PCR; TCRdb's copy has only in-frame clones and leaves some out. The table has 170,000 or so clones, roughly 80% seen once. Germline V CDR1 and CDR2: LNHDA, SQIVND (reference sequence). The CDR3 contains 15 residues. Trimming left V 5 bases short and J 4 bases short, with 18 bases between. This TCR was recovered from a man in his fifties in good health and CMV-seronegative. Input material: PBMCs. This sequence joins TRBV19 and TRBJ2-7; a weak D match, TRBD2 (5 bases). The CDR3 region has the DNA TGTGCCAGTAGTCTTCGAGGGCAGAATTTGTACGAGCAGTACTTC. Residues: CASSLRGQNLYEQYF.